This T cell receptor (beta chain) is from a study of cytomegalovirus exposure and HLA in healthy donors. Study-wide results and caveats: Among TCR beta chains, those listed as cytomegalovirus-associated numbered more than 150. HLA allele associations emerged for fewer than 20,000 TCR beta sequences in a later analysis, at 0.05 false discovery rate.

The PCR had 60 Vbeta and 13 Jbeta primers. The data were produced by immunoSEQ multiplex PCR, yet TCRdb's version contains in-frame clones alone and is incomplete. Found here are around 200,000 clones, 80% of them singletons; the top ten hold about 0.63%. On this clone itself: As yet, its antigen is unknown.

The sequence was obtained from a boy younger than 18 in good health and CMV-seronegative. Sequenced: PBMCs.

The CDR3 protein is CASGLAALGYTF. In nucleotides, the CDR3 is TGTGCTAGTGGTTTGGCCGCGCTTGGCTACACCTTC. The chain recombines TRBV12-5 with TRBJ1-2; D is ambiguous. Per the germline V gene, CDR1 is LGHNT and CDR2 is FRNRAP. The ends were cut back, 1 base at V and 7 bases at J, with 7 bases in the middle. The CDR3 spans 12 residues.